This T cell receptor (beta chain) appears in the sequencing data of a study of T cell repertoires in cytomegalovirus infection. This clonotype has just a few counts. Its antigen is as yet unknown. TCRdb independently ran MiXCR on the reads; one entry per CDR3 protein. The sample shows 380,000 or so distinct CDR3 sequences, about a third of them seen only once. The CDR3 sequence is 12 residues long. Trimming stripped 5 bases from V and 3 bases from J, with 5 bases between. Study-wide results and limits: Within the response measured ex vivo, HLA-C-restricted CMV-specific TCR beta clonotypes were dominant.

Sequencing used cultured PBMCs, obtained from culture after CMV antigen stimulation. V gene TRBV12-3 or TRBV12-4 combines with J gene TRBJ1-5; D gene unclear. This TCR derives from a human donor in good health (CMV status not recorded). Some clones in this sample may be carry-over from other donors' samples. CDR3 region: CASSPDNQPQHF. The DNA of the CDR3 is TGTGCCAGCAGTCCGGACAATCAGCCCCAGCATTTT.